The 8 T cell receptor beta chains given below trace back to one sample, sequenced in a study of cytomegalovirus exposure and HLA in healthy donors. Method: immunoSEQ multiplex PCR; TCRdb's copy keeps in-frame clones and lacks some. The sample lists about 92,000 clones; approximately 93% were seen once. The sample was PBMCs. The receptors originated from a woman in her twenties or thirties in good health and CMV-seropositive.

The CDR3 region is CASSQTSTGAAYNEQFF. The CDR3 DNA reads TGCGCCAGCAGCCAGACCTCGACAGGGGCTGCCTACAATGAGCAGTTCTTC. The chain joins TRBV4-1 to TRBJ2-1; TRBD1 agrees at 8 bases. In germline, CDR1 is MGHRA, CDR2 YSYEKL. This CDR3 is built from 17 residues. V lost 3 bases and J lost 2; bases outside the gene matches: 9.

This clone was seen once. The chain joins TRBV19 to TRBJ2-7; D is perhaps TRBD1 (6 bases). The CDR3 consists of 15 residues. V shed 6 bases and J shed 0 bases, with 15 bases lying between them. Germline V CDR1 and CDR2: LNHDA, SQIVND (reference sequence). CDR3 region: CASRPSTGLSYEQYF. The DNA for the CDR3 is TGTGCCAGTAGACCTAGTACAGGGCTCTCCTACGAGCAGTACTTC.

This chain connects TRBV19 to TRBJ1-2; no clear D. The CDR3 totals 12 residues. Looked up from germline, CDR1 is LNHDA and CDR2 is SQIVND (reference sequence). The ends were cut back, 10 bases at V and 8 bases at J, with 17 bases in the middle. The CDR3 DNA sequence: TGTGCCACCCGTTCGGGGATCGGCGGCTACACCTTC. Its protein is CATRSGIGGYTF.

The gene calls are TRBV7-2 and TRBJ1-1; a possible D gene is TRBD1 (5 bases). Trimming pared 0 bases from V and 1 base from J, leaving 6 bases between. The CDR3 sequence is 14 residues long. Germline V lookup: CDR1 SGHTA, CDR2 FQGNSA. Here the CDR3 reads CASSLARANTEAFF. The CDR3 DNA reads TGTGCCAGCAGCTTAGCCAGGGCGAACACTGAAGCTTTCTTT.

This chain uses TRBV11-2 with TRBJ2-5; D unresolved. The V and J ends lost 1 base and 1 base respectively, with 7 bases between them. The CDR3 totals 14 residues. CDR1 and CDR2 (germline): SGHAT, FQNNGV. CDR3 amino acids: CASSLVYGQETQYF. The CDR3, as DNA: TGTGCCAGCAGCTTAGTTTACGGCCAAGAGACCCAGTACTTC.

The genes are TRBV4-1 and TRBJ1-2; 10 bases map to TRBD1. This CDR3 has 16 residues. Germline V lookup: CDR1 MGHRA, CDR2 YSYEKL. Trimming took 4 bases from V and 6 from J; bases not matched to a gene: 11. The CDR3 DNA reads TGCGCCAGCAGCCGCGTGATCTTGACAGGGGGCGATGGCTACACCTTC. Protein sequence: CASSRVILTGGDGYTF.

The chain carries TRBV7-2 and TRBJ1-2; D gene unclear. Germline V gene sequence: CDR1 SGHTA, CDR2 FQGNSA. Trimming removed 2 bases at V and 7 bases at J, with 14 bases between. This CDR3 has 14 amino acids. This CDR3 reads CASSLSSGIVGYTF. Written as DNA, the CDR3 is TGTGCCAGCAGCTTATCCTCCGGGATTGTTGGCTACACCTTC.

This chain joins TRBV6-1 and TRBJ1-3; 11 bases align to TRBD1. In germline, CDR1 is MNHNS, CDR2 SASEGT. With 6 bases clipped from V and 6 bases from J, the junction kept 7 bases outside the gene matches. CDR3 length: 15 residues. The CDR3: CASSVRTGGENTIYF. The CDR3 region has the DNA TGTGCCAGCAGCGTCAGGACAGGGGGCGAAAACACCATATATTTT.